This TCR beta chain was identified during a study of Tregs in tolerant kidney transplant recipients. V was shortened by 6 bases and J by 5 bases, with 17 bases between the two germline ends. The CDR3 has 15 amino acids. From germline, CDR1 is SEHNR and CDR2 FQNEAQ (reference sequence). Only in-frame clones appear in the TCRdb table, and some are missing; sequencing was by immunoSEQ multiplex PCR. The sample contains around 43,000 clones, roughly 89% of which appear only once. CD4+CD25+CD127- Tregs, CD4+CD25- non-Tregs, CD4 and CD8 cells were sorted. Sequences were obtained from Tregs from blood. This clonotype was sampled from a human donor in good health. The V call is TRBV7-9, the J call TRBJ2-1; D not certain. CDR3 nucleotides: TGTGCCAGCAGATCCGGGCCTCTGGGTCACAATGAGCAGTTCTTC. This encodes CASRSGPLGHNEQFF.